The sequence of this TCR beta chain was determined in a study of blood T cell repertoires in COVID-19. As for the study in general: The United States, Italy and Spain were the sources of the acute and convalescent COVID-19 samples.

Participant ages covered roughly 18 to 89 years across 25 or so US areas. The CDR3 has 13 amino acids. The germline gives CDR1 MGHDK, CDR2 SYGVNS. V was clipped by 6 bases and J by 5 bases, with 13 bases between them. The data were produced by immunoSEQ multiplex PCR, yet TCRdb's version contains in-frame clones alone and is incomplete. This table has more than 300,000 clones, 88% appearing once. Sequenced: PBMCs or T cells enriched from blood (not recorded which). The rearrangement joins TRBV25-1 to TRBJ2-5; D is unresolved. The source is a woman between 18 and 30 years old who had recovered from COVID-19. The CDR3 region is CASSASFGETQYF. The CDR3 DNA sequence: TGTGCCAGCAGCGCCTCCTTCGGGGAGACCCAGTACTTC.